This is a list of T cell receptor beta chains from one sample in a study of early T cells in non-severe SARS-CoV-2 infection. MiXCR was run by TCRdb on the 5' RACE reads, yielding one entry per CDR3 protein. The repertoire holds about 16,000 distinct CDR3 sequences, roughly 5% seen once, with under 8.5% in the top ten. Specimen: whole blood. All receptors come from an adult who was a healthcare worker with PCR-confirmed SARS-CoV-2 infection or an uninfected control (not recorded which). The CDR3 runs from the conserved cysteine through the conserved F or W. Each record gives: J gene, V gene, D gene, clone size, CDR3 length, CDR3 protein, CDR3 DNA. D genes are given only for firm matches. Some rows mark clone size as missing; the rest say once, few, many or name a class of expanded clone.

J: TRBJ1-1; V: TRBV29-1; D: NA; size: many; length: 12; CDR3: CSVSTWNTEAFF; DNA: TGCAGCGTTTCTACCTGGAACACTGAAGCTTTCTTT
J: TRBJ2-6; V: TRBV29-1; D: TRBD1; size: NA; length: 15; CDR3: CSARGTGTGANVLTF; DNA: TGCAGCGCCCGGGGGACAGGGACTGGGGCCAACGTCCTGACTTTC
J: TRBJ2-1; V: TRBV12-3/TRBV12-4; D: TRBD2; size: many; length: 15; CDR3: CASNPTSGTYNEQFF; DNA: TGTGCCAGCAACCCAACTAGCGGTACTTACAATGAGCAGTTCTTC
J: TRBJ1-1; V: TRBV9; D: TRBD1; size: many; length: 14; CDR3: CASSVEGQGTEAFF; DNA: TGTGCCAGCAGCGTAGAGGGACAGGGCACTGAAGCTTTCTTT
J: TRBJ2-1; V: TRBV5-1; D: TRBD2; size: NA; length: 17; CDR3: CASSLKSGRAFDNEQFF; DNA: TGCGCCAGCAGCTTGAAAAGCGGGAGGGCCTTTGACAATGAGCAGTTCTTC
J: TRBJ2-1; V: TRBV20-1; D: TRBD2; size: many; length: 16; CDR3: CSAPRGGLAGKREQFF; DNA: TGCAGTGCCCCCAGAGGGGGACTAGCGGGAAAACGTGAGCAGTTCTTC
J: TRBJ2-5; V: TRBV6-5; D: NA; size: many; length: 14; CDR3: CASSYTGSRETQYF; DNA: TGTGCCAGCAGTTACACAGGGAGCAGGGAGACCCAGTACTTC
J: TRBJ2-7; V: TRBV6-2/TRBV6-3; D: NA; size: NA; length: 17; CDR3: CASSTVVRSSYSYEQYF; DNA: TGTGCCAGCAGTACGGTCGTCCGGTCATCGTATTCGTACGAGCAGTACTTC
J: TRBJ1-6; V: TRBV20-1; D: NA; size: medium-sized; length: 14; CDR3: CSAFDLNYNSPLHF; DNA: TGCAGTGCTTTTGACCTTAACTATAATTCACCCCTCCACTTT
J: TRBJ2-7; V: TRBV2; D: TRBD2; size: many; length: 14; CDR3: CASRVAGEVHEQYF; DNA: TGTGCCAGCAGGGTCGCGGGAGAGGTACACGAGCAGTACTTC
J: TRBJ2-5; V: TRBV7-8; D: NA; size: many; length: 14; CDR3: CASSQARGTETQYF; DNA: TGTGCCAGCAGTCAAGCGAGGGGTACAGAGACCCAGTACTTC
J: TRBJ2-7; V: TRBV7-3; D: NA; size: many; length: 13; CDR3: CASSHVGGTEQYF; DNA: TGTGCCAGCAGCCACGTTGGGGGGACCGAGCAGTACTTC
J: TRBJ1-1; V: TRBV6-2/TRBV6-3; D: NA; size: NA; length: 16; CDR3: CASSPGAGRRNTEAFF; DNA: TGTGCCAGCAGCCCGGGGGCAGGGAGGCGGAACACTGAAGCTTTCTTT
J: TRBJ2-7; V: TRBV9; D: TRBD1; size: many; length: 13; CDR3: CASSPQGAYEQYF; DNA: TGTGCCAGCAGCCCACAGGGGGCCTACGAGCAGTACTTC
J: TRBJ2-6; V: TRBV7-2; D: NA; size: many; length: 15; CDR3: CASSLGQGGQNVLTF; DNA: TGTGCCAGCAGCTTAGGGCAGGGGGGCCAAAACGTCCTGACTTTC
J: TRBJ1-6; V: TRBV27; D: TRBD1; size: many; length: 15; CDR3: CASSPMGQANSPLHF; DNA: TGTGCCAGCAGTCCGATGGGACAGGCTAATTCACCCCTCCACTTT
J: TRBJ2-1; V: TRBV11-3; D: NA; size: many; length: 16; CDR3: CASSPPVPPADNEQFF; DNA: TGTGCCAGCAGCCCACCAGTACCCCCGGCGGACAATGAGCAGTTCTTC
J: TRBJ1-5; V: TRBV12-3/TRBV12-4; D: NA; size: medium-sized; length: 18; CDR3: CASSLGARFGDSNQPQHF; DNA: TGTGCCAGCAGTTTAGGGGCACGATTTGGAGATAGCAATCAGCCCCAGCATTTT
J: TRBJ2-3; V: TRBV10-1; D: TRBD2; size: NA; length: 16; CDR3: CASSLRTSAEADTQYF; DNA: TGCGCCAGCAGTCTTAGGACTAGCGCAGAAGCAGATACGCAGTATTTT
J: TRBJ2-2; V: TRBV11-2; D: NA; size: many; length: 14; CDR3: CASSLARRGGELFF; DNA: TGTGCCAGCAGCTTAGCGCGGAGGGGAGGGGAGCTGTTTTTT
J: TRBJ1-2; V: TRBV28; D: NA; size: NA; length: 13; CDR3: CASSSRQLYGYTF; DNA: TGTGCCAGCAGTTCCCGACAACTCTATGGCTACACCTTC
J: TRBJ2-7; V: TRBV29-1; D: NA; size: medium-sized; length: 15; CDR3: CSVGGQNPLSYEQYF; DNA: TGCAGCGTTGGAGGTCAGAACCCTCTCTCCTACGAGCAGTACTTC
J: TRBJ2-3; V: TRBV6-5; D: NA; size: many; length: 15; CDR3: CASSPGWGNTDTQYF; DNA: TGTGCCAGCAGCCCGGGTTGGGGAAACACAGATACGCAGTATTTT
J: TRBJ2-7; V: TRBV5-1; D: NA; size: many; length: 14; CDR3: CASSLEGRRYEQYF; DNA: TGCGCCAGCAGCTTGGAAGGGAGGCGGTACGAGCAGTACTTC
J: TRBJ2-1; V: TRBV7-2; D: NA; size: NA; length: 15; CDR3: CASSPVEGPYNEQFF; DNA: TGTGCCAGCAGCCCTGTCGAGGGACCCTACAATGAGCAGTTCTTC
J: TRBJ2-5; V: TRBV20-1; D: NA; size: medium-sized; length: 15; CDR3: CSAKPGTPQAETQYF; DNA: TGCAGTGCTAAACCCGGGACCCCCCAGGCAGAGACCCAGTACTTC
J: TRBJ2-7; V: TRBV7-9; D: TRBD2; size: NA; length: 14; CDR3: CASSPRTSWYEQYF; DNA: TGTGCCAGCAGCCCCCGGACTAGCTGGTACGAGCAGTACTTC
J: TRBJ2-7; V: TRBV24-1; D: TRBD2; size: medium-sized; length: 14; CDR3: CATSPSGSPYEQYF; DNA: TGTGCCACCAGTCCTAGCGGGAGCCCCTACGAGCAGTACTTC
J: TRBJ2-5; V: TRBV28; D: NA; size: many; length: 13; CDR3: CASSPTGYETQYF; DNA: TGTGCCAGCAGTCCTACAGGGTACGAGACCCAGTACTTC
J: TRBJ1-5; V: TRBV28; D: NA; size: medium-sized; length: 11; CDR3: CASSETEPQHF; DNA: TGTGCCAGCAGCGAGACTGAGCCCCAGCATTTT
J: TRBJ2-3; V: TRBV24-1; D: NA; size: few; length: 13; CDR3: CATSDRSTDTQYF; DNA: TGTGCCACCAGTGATAGGAGCACAGATACGCAGTATTTT